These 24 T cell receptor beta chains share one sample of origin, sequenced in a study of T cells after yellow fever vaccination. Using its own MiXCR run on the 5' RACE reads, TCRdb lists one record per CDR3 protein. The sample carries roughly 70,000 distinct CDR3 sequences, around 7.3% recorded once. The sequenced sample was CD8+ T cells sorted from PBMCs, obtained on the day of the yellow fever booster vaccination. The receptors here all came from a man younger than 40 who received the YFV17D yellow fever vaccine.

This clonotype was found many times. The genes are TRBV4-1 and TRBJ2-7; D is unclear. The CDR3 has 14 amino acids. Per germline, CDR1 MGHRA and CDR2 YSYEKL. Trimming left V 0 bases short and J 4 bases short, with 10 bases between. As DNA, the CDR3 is TGCGCCAGCAGCCAAGAAGGGAATGATTACGAGCAGTACTTC. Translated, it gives CASSQEGNDYEQYF.

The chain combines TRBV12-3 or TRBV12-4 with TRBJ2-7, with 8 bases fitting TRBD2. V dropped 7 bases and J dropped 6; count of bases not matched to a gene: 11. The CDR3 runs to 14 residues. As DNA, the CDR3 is TGTGCCAGCAACAGTTTAACAAGCGGGAGCGAGCAGTACTTC. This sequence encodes CASNSLTSGSEQYF.

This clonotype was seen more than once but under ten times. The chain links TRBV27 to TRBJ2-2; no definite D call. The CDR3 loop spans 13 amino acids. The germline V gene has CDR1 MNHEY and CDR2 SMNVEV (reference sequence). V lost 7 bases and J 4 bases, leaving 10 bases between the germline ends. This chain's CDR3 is CASTPGGTGELFF. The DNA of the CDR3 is TGTGCCAGCACCCCTGGTGGCACCGGGGAGCTGTTTTTT.

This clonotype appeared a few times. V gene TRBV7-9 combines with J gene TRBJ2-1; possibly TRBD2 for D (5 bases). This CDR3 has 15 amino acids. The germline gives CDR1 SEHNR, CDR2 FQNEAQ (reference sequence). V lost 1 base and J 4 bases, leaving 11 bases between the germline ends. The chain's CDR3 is CASSLGPTIYNEQFF. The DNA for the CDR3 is TGTGCCAGCAGCTTAGGACCGACTATTTACAATGAGCAGTTCTTC. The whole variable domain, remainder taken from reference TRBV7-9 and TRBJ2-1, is DTGVSQNPRHKITKRGQNVTFRCDPISEHNRLYWYRQTLGQGPEFLTYFQNEAQLEKSRLLSDRFSAERPKGSFSTLEIQRTEQGDSAMYLCASSLGPTIYNEQFFGPGTRLTVL.

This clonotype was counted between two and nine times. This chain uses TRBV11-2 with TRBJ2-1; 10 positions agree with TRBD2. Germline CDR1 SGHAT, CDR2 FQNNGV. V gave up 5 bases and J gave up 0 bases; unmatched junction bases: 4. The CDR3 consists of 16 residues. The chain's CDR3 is CASSKLAGSSYNEQFF. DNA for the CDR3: TGTGCCAGCAGCAAACTAGCGGGGAGCTCCTACAATGAGCAGTTCTTC. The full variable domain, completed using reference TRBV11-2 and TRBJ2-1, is EAGVAQSPRYKIIEKRQSVAFWCNPISGHATLYWYQQILGQGPKLLIQFQNNGVVDDSQLPKDRFSAERLKGVDSTLKIQPAKLEDSAVYLCASSKLAGSSYNEQFFGPGTRLTVL.

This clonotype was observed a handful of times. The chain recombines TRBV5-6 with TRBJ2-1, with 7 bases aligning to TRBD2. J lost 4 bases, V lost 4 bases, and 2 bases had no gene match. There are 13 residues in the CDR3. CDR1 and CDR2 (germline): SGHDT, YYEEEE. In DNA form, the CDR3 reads TGTGCCAGCAGCCGGGAGGATTACAATGAGCAGTTCTTC. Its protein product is CASSREDYNEQFF.

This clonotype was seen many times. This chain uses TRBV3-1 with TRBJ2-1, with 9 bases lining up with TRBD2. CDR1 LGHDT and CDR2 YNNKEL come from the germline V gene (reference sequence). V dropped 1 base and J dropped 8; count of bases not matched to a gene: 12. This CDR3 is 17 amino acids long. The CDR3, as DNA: TGTGCCAGCAGCCAAGTCGGGGCGGGAGGGCCTTTCGATGAGCAGTTCTTC. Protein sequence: CASSQVGAGGPFDEQFF.

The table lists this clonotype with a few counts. CDR3 protein: CASSHGTGPWYEQYF. The CDR3 DNA reads as TGTGCCAGCAGCCACGGGACGGGGCCTTGGTACGAGCAGTACTTC. The chain recombines TRBV6-1 with TRBJ2-7, with D perhaps TRBD1 or TRBD2 (5 bases each). V was shortened by 6 bases and J by 4 bases, with 19 bases between the two germline ends. CDR1 is MNHNS and CDR2 is SASEGT in the germline V gene. There are 15 residues in the CDR3.

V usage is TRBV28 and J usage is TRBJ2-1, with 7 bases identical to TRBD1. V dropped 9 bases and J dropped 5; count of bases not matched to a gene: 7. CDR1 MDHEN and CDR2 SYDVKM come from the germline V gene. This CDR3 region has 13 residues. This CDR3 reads CASKTGSDNEQFF. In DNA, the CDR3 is TGTGCCAGTAAGACAGGGTCTGACAATGAGCAGTTCTTC.

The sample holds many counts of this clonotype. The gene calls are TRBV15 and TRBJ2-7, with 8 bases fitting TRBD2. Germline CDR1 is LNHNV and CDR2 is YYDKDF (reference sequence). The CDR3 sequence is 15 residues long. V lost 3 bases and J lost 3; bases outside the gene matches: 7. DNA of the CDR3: TGTGCCACCAGCAGGGAAAGCGGGAGAGTCTACGAGCAGTACTTC. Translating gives CATSRESGRVYEQYF.

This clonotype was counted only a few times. CDR3 sequence: CASSLLAEYEQYF. The CDR3 nucleotides are TGTGCCAGCAGCTTACTAGCGGAATACGAGCAGTACTTC. The chain combines TRBV7-6 with TRBJ2-7; 7 positions agree with TRBD2. Trimming cost V 2 bases and J 4 bases; bases outside gene matches: 2. The CDR3 totals 13 residues. CDR1 SGHVS and CDR2 FNYEAQ come from the germline V gene.

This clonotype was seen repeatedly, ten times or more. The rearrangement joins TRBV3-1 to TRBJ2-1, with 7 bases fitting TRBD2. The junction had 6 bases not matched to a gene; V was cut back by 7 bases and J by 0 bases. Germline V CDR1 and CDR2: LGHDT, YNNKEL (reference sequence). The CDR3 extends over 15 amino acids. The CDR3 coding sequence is TGTGCCAGCACGCGCGGGAGAGACTCCTACAATGAGCAGTTCTTC. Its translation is CASTRGRDSYNEQFF.

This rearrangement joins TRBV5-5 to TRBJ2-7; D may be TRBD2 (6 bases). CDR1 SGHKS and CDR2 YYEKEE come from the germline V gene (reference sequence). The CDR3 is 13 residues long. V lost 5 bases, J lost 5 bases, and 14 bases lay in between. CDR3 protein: CASSVGGADEQYF. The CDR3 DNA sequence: TGTGCCAGCAGTGTGGGGGGTGCCGACGAGCAGTACTTC. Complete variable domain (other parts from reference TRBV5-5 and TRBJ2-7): DAGVTQSPTHLIKTRGQQVTLRCSPISGHKSVSWYQQVLGQGPQFIFQYYEKEERGRGNFPDRFSARQFPNYSSELNVNALLLGDSALYLCASSVGGADEQYFGPGTRLTVT.

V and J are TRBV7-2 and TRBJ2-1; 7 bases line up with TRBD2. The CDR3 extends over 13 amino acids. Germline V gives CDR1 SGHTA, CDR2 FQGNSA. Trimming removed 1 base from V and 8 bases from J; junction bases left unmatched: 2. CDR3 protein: CASSLGAGDEQFF. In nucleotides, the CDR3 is TGTGCCAGCAGCTTAGGGGCGGGGGATGAGCAGTTCTTC.

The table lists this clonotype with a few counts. The CDR3 bases are TGTGCCAGTAGTCCTTCGACAGGAATCACTTCACCCCTCCACTTT. The encoded protein is CASSPSTGITSPLHF. The chain has TRBV19 and TRBJ1-6; a possible D gene is TRBD1 (6 bases). Germline lookup yields CDR1 LNHDA and CDR2 SQIVND (reference sequence). The V gene lost 5 bases and the J gene lost 9 bases, with 17 bases spanning the gap. The CDR3 is made up of 15 amino acids.

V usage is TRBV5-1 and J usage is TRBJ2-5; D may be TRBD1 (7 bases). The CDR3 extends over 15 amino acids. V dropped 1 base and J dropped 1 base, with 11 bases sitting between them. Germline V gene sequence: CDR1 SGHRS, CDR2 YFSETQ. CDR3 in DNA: TGCGCCAGCAGCTTGACCCAGGGGGGCCAAGAGACCCAGTACTTC. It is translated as CASSLTQGGQETQYF. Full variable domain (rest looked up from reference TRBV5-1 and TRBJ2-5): KAGVTQTPRYLIKTRGQQVTLSCSPISGHRSVSWYQQTPGQGLQFLFEYFSETQRNKGNFPGRFSGRQFSNSRSEMNVSTLELGDSALYLCASSLTQGGQETQYFGPGTRLLVL.

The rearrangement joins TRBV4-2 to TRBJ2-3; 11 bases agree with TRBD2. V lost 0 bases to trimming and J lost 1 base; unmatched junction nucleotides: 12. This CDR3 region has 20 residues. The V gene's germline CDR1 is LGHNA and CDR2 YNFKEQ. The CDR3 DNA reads TGTGCCAGCAGCCAAGATGTATTAGCTAGCGGGAGGTTTGGCACAGATACGCAGTATTTT. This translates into CASSQDVLASGRFGTDTQYF.

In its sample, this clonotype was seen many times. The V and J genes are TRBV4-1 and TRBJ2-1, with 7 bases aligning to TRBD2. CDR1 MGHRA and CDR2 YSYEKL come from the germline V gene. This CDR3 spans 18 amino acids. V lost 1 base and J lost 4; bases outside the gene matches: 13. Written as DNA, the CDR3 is TGCGCCAGCAGCCAAGGGAGTGGGGGGGACTTTGCATACAATGAGCAGTTCTTC. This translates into CASSQGSGGDFAYNEQFF.

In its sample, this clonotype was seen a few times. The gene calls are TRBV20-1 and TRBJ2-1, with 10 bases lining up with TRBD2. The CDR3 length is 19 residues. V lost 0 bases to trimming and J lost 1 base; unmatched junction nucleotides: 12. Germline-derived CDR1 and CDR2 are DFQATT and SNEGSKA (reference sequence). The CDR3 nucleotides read TGCAGTGCTAGAGATTTCGGCACTAGCGGGGTTCGGTCCTACAATGAGCAGTTCTTC. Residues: CSARDFGTSGVRSYNEQFF.

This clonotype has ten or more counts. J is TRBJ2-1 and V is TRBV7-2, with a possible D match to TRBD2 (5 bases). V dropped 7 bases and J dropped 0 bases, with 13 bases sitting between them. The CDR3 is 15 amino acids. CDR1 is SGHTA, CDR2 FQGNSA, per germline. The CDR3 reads CASNVDLSSYNEQFF. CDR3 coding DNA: TGTGCCAGCAACGTGGACTTGAGCTCCTACAATGAGCAGTTCTTC. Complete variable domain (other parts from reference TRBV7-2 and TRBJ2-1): GAGVSQSPSNKVTEKGKDVELRCDPISGHTALYWYRQSLGQGLEFLIYFQGNSAPDKSGLPSDRFSAERTGGSVSTLTIQRTQQEDSAVYLCASNVDLSSYNEQFFGPGTRLTVL.

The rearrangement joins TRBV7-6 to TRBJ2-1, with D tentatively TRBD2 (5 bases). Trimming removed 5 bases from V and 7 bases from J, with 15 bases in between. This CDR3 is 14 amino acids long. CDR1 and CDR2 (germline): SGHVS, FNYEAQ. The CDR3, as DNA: TGTGCCAGCAGCCCATTAGAGGGTTCTAATGAGCAGTTCTTC. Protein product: CASSPLEGSNEQFF.

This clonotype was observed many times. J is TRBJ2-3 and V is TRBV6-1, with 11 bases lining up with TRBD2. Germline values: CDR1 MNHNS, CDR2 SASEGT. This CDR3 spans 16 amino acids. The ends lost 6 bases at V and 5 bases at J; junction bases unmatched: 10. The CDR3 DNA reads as TGTGCCAGCAGCCTGAGCTTAGCGGGAGGGGTAGATACGCAGTATTTT. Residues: CASSLSLAGGVDTQYF.

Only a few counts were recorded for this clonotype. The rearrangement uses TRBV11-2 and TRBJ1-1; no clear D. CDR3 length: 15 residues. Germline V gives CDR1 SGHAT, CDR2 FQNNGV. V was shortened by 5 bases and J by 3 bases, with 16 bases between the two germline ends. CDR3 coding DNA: TGTGCCAGCAGCGAAGTCGGGATCCCAGACACTGAAGCTTTCTTT. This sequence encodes CASSEVGIPDTEAFF.

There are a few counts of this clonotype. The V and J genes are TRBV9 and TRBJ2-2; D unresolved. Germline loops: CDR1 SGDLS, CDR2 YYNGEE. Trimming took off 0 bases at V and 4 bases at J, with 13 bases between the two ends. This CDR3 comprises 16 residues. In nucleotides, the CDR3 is TGTGCCAGCAGCGTAGAGGGCAGCTCCGGCACCGGGGAGCTGTTTTTT. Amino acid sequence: CASSVEGSSGTGELFF.